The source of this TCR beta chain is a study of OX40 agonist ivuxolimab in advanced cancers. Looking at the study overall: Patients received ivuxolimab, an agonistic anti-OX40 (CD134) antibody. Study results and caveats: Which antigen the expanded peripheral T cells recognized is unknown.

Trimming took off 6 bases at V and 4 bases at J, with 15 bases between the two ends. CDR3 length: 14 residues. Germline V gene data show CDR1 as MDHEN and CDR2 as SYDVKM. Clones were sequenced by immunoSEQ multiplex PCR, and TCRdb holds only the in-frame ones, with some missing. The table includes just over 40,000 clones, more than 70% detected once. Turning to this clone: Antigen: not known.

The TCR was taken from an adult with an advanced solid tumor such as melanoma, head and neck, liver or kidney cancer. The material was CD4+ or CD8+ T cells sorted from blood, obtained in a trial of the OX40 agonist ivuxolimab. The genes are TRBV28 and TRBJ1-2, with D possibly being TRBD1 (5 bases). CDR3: CASSQLQTVYGYTF. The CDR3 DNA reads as TGTGCCAGCAGCCAATTACAGACAGTCTATGGCTACACCTTC.